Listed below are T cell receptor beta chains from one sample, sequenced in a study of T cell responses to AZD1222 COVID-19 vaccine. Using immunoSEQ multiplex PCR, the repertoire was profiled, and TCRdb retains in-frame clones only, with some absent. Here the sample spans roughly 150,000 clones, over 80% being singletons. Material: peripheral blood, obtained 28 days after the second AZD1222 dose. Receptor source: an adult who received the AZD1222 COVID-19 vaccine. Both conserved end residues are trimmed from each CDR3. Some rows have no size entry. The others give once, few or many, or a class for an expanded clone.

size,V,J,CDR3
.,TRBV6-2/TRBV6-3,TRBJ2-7,ASSPPDSYEQY
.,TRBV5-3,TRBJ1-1,ARSSRRDRGWFYMNTEAF
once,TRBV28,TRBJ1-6,ASSPSLSSYNSPLH
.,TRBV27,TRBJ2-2,ASSLAGGANTGELF
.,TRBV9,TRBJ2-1,ASSGNGGSEQF
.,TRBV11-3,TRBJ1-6,ASSLSARGNSPLH
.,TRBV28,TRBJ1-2,ASSRTGLGGYT
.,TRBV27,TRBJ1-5,ASGKGSNQPQH
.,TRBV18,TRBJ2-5,ASSPPNPQETQY
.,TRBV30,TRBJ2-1,AWSVFVNEQF
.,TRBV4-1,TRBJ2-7,ASSRVGSAYEQY
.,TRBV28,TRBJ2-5,ASSLRGGPVSETQY
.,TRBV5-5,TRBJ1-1,ASSRRHFFNTEAF
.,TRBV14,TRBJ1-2,ASSPGSGYT
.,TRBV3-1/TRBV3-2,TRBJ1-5,ASSHSSGFGKPQH
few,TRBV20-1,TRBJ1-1,SASSRREVF
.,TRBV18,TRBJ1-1,ASSTGENTEAF
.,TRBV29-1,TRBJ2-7,SVDSGTGLSYEQY
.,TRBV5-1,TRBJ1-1,ASSRGQGAMNTEAF
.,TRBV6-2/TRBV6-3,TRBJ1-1,ASTYTEATEAF
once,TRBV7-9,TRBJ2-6,ASRGLWQDDVLT
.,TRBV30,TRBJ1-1,AWSLQNTEAF
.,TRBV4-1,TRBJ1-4,ASSQASEGNEKLF
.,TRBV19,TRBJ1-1,ASSLSGTGWNEAF
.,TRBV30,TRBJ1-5,AWSGGRLSNQPQH
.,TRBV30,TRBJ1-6,AWSVLVVSPYNSPLH
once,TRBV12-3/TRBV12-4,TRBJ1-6,ASNEGYHSPLH
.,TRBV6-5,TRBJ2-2,ASSYEGGGELF
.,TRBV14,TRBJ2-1,ASSHLLAGNYNEQF
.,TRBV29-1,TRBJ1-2,SVDRQGDYGYT
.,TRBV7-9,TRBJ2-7,ASSLISGTSYEQY
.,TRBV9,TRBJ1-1,ASSPQGDEAF
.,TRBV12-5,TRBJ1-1,ASGLARDTRTNTEAF
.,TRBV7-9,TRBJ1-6,ASSLGSDYNSPLH
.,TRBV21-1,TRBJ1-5,ASSKGRGCNQPQH
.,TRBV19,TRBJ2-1,ASKQGYNEQF
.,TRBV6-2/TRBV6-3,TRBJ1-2,ASSTQGSGGYT
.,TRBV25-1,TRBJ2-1,ASSGQGWEQF
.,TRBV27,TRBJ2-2,ASSFLLAGGPGTGELF
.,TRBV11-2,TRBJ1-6,ASSLGPRTGNFSPLH
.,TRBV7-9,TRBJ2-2,ASSFEMSTGELF
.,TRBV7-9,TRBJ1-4,ASSLDHTIKLF
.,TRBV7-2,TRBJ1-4,ASSPGQGWEKLF
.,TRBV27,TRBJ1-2,ASSLTGRGYT